The 18 T cell receptor beta chains below were found in one sample sequenced in a study of cytomegalovirus exposure and HLA in healthy donors. A multiplex PCR was run with 60 Vbeta primers and 13 Jbeta primers. This table comes from immunoSEQ multiplex PCR, and its TCRdb copy is limited to in-frame clones, with some not included. Here the sample spans about 180,000 clones, roughly 81% being singletons. The sample consisted of PBMCs. These TCRs come from a woman in her late teens or twenties in good health and CMV-seropositive.

A single count supports this clone. The gene calls are TRBV27 and TRBJ2-1; TRBD2 agrees at 13 bases. The CDR3 is 16 amino acids. With V trimmed by 6 bases and J by 7 bases, 9 bases remained unmatched. Per germline, CDR1 MNHEY and CDR2 SMNVEV (reference sequence). This chain's CDR3 is CASRSTSGGAGNEQFF. CDR3 nucleotides: TGTGCCAGCAGGAGCACTAGCGGGGGGGCCGGGAATGAGCAGTTCTTC.

The chain joins TRBV6-5 to TRBJ2-7; D is perhaps TRBD1 (7 bases). The CDR3 covers 16 residues. Trimming removed 0 bases at V and 3 bases at J, with 15 bases between. CDR1 and CDR2 (germline): MNHEY, SVGAGI. The CDR3 DNA follows: TGTGCCAGCAGTTACTCTTCCAGGGGGGCCTACTACGAGCAGTACTTC. Amino acid sequence: CASSYSSRGAYYEQYF.

The chain is built from TRBV7-2 and TRBJ2-5; 9 positions match TRBD2. V lost 2 bases, J lost 4 bases, and 8 bases stayed unmatched. Germline lookup yields CDR1 SGHTA and CDR2 FQGNSA. The CDR3 has 16 residues. The CDR3 DNA reads TGTGCCAGCAGCTTACTAGGGGGCGGGGGGGCAGAGACCCAGTACTTC. As protein: CASSLLGGGGAETQYF.

This rearrangement joins TRBV7-9 to TRBJ2-3, with TRBD1 matching over 9 bases. V was clipped by 5 bases and J by 4 bases; unmatched bases: 7. CDR3 length equals 15 residues. The germline V gene has CDR1 SEHNR and CDR2 FQNEAQ (reference sequence). Here the CDR3 reads CASSERDRDADTQYF. The CDR3 nucleotides read TGTGCCAGCAGCGAGAGGGACAGGGATGCAGATACGCAGTATTTT.

The rearrangement links TRBV6-5 to TRBJ2-7, with 7 bases that match TRBD1. In germline, CDR1 is MNHEY, CDR2 SVGAGI. Trimming cost V 4 bases and J 0 bases; bases outside gene matches: 9. This CDR3 has 16 residues. The CDR3 region has the DNA TGTGCCAGCAGTTCCTTTGGGACAGCTTTCTCCTACGAGCAGTACTTC. Amino acids: CASSSFGTAFSYEQYF.

V gene TRBV5-4 combines with J gene TRBJ2-1; D might be TRBD2 (7 bases). Germline CDR1 SGHNT, CDR2 YYREEE (reference sequence). This CDR3 has 15 residues. V lost 4 bases to trimming and J lost 3 bases, with 14 bases between them. The CDR3 DNA sequence: TGTGCCAGCAGCCTGGGGGGGCCAAACTACAATGAGCAGTTCTTC. It encodes CASSLGGPNYNEQFF.

The rearrangement joins TRBV11-3 to TRBJ2-1, with TRBD2 matching over 8 bases. The CDR3 has 14 residues. Per germline, CDR1 SGHNT and CDR2 YENEEA. V was clipped by 5 bases and J by 7 bases; unmatched bases: 7. The CDR3 loop is CASSPEAGENEQFF. CDR3 sequence (DNA): TGTGCCAGCAGCCCGGAAGCGGGGGAAAATGAGCAGTTCTTC.

CDR3 DNA: TGTGCCAGCTCACGGGTAGGGGGAGACACTGAAGCTTTCTTT. Translated, it gives CASSRVGGDTEAFF. The genes are TRBV18 and TRBJ1-1; the D gene is possibly TRBD1 (6 bases). V was pared by 4 bases and J by 3 bases, with 12 bases between. Germline CDR1 and CDR2: KGHSH and LQKENI. The CDR3 runs to 14 residues.

This rearrangement joins TRBV13 to TRBJ2-7; the match to TRBD2 covers 8 bases. Germline-derived CDR1 and CDR2 are PRHDT and FYEKMQ (reference sequence). Trimming cost V 1 base and J 2 bases; bases outside gene matches: 4. This CDR3 has 15 residues. CDR3 bases: TGTGCCAGCAGCTTAGTTTCGGGGGGGGCCTACGAGCAGTACTTC. Its translation: CASSLVSGGAYEQYF. Looking up the rest from reference TRBV13 and TRBJ2-7 gives the full variable domain: AAGVIQSPRHLIKEKRETATLKCYPIPRHDTVYWYQQGPGQDPQFLISFYEKMQSDKGSIPDRFSAQQFSDYHSELNMSSLELGDSALYFCASSLVSGGAYEQYFGPGTRLTVT.

This clone showed up just a few times. The rearrangement joins TRBV2 to TRBJ2-7; unclear D gene. The V gene's germline CDR1 is SNHLY and CDR2 FYNNEI. This CDR3 is built from 13 residues. V gave up 5 bases and J gave up 1 base, with 9 bases separating them. The CDR3 region has the DNA TGTGCCAGCAGTCCCCTAGTGTCCTACGAGCAGTACTTC. As protein: CASSPLVSYEQYF. Full variable domain (missing parts from reference TRBV2 and TRBJ2-7): EPEVTQTPSHQVTQMGQEVILRCVPISNHLYFYWYRQILGQKVEFLVSFYNNEISEKSEIFDDQFSVERPDGSNFTLKIRSTKLEDSAMYFCASSPLVSYEQYFGPGTRLTVT.

This rearrangement joins TRBV6-1 to TRBJ2-7; D may be TRBD2 (6 bases). Germline V gene sequence: CDR1 MNHNS, CDR2 SASEGT. V gave up 5 bases and J gave up 2 bases, with 16 bases separating them. CDR3 size: 15 residues. Here the CDR3 reads CASSPRRTNAYEQYF. The CDR3 DNA follows: TGTGCCAGCAGTCCGCGCCGGACTAACGCCTACGAGCAGTACTTC.

This clone has a handful of counts. The rearrangement links TRBV28 to TRBJ1-2; maybe TRBD1 (6 bases). In germline, CDR1 is MDHEN, CDR2 SYDVKM. CDR3 size: 13 residues. Trimming took 3 bases from V and 3 from J, leaving 8 bases between them. This CDR3 is CASSLRQDYGYTF. The CDR3 coding sequence is TGTGCCAGCAGTTTGAGACAGGACTATGGCTACACCTTC.

V is TRBV28 and J is TRBJ2-7, with D unclear. The CDR3 sequence is 13 residues long. V was trimmed by 3 bases and J by 0 bases, leaving 6 bases between them. Germline V CDR1 and CDR2: MDHEN, SYDVKM. The CDR3: CASSLGNSYEQYF. CDR3 DNA sequence: TGTGCCAGCAGTTTGGGCAACTCCTACGAGCAGTACTTC.

The chain couples TRBV6-5 to TRBJ1-6, with TRBD1 matching 11 bases. The CDR3 spans 15 residues. CDR1 and CDR2 (germline): MNHEY, SVGAGI. The V gene end was trimmed by 5 bases and the J gene end by 9 bases; junction bases not matched to a gene: 6. CDR3 nucleotide sequence: TGTGCCAGCAGTCGAGGACAGGGGGCCACTTCACCCCTCCACTTT. Translating gives CASSRGQGATSPLHF.

This chain connects TRBV4-2 to TRBJ2-7, with TRBD1 as a possible D gene (5 bases). The CDR3 length is 15 residues. The V end lost 1 base, the J end lost 0 bases, and 10 bases lay between the germline ends. Per germline, CDR1 LGHNA and CDR2 YNFKEQ. CDR3 nucleotide sequence: TGTGCCAGCAGCCAAGGGGGCTTCAGCTCCTACGAGCAGTACTTC. Amino acids: CASSQGGFSSYEQYF.

This chain connects TRBV9 to TRBJ1-2, with 9 bases identical to TRBD1. The CDR3 sequence is 15 residues long. The germline V gene encodes CDR1 SGDLS and CDR2 YYNGEE. With 4 bases clipped from V and 6 bases from J, the junction kept 10 bases outside the gene matches. CDR3 sequence reads: CASSPRTGEVDGYTF. DNA for the CDR3: TGTGCCAGCAGCCCCCGGACAGGGGAAGTGGATGGCTACACCTTC.

The rearrangement links TRBV19 to TRBJ2-1; tentatively, D is TRBD1 (5 bases). The CDR3 sequence is 10 residues long. CDR1 and CDR2 from the germline V gene are LNHDA and SQIVND (reference sequence). Trimming removed 6 bases from V and 10 bases from J, with 7 bases in between. CDR3: CASRGQEQFF. CDR3 nucleotides: TGTGCCAGTAGGGGGCAGGAGCAGTTCTTC. Together with reference TRBV19 and TRBJ2-1, the CDR3 gives the full variable domain: DGGITQSPKYLFRKEGQNVTLSCEQNLNHDAMYWYRQDPGQGLRLIYYSQIVNDFQKGDIAEGYSVSREKKESFPLTVTSAQKNPTAFYLCASRGQEQFFGPGTRLTVL.

CDR3 sequence (DNA): TGTGCCTGGAGTGGGACAGACTGGGGCAATCAGCCCCAGCATTTT. Translation: CAWSGTDWGNQPQHF. The V call is TRBV30, the J call TRBJ1-5, with a tentative D call TRBD1 (6 bases). The CDR3 runs 15 residues. V lost 1 base to trimming and J lost 2 bases, with 12 bases between them. The germline V gene encodes CDR1 GTSNPN and CDR2 SVGIG (reference sequence).